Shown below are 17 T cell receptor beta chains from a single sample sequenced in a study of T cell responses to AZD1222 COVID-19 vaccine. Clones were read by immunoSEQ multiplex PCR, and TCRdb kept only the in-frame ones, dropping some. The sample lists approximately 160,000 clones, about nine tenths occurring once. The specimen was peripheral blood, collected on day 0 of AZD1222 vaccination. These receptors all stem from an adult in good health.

The CDR3 loop is CASSQGAGAGVTDTQYF. The CDR3 bases are TGCGCCAGCAGCCAGGGGGCTGGAGCGGGGGTCACAGATACGCAGTATTTT. The chain joins TRBV5-1 to TRBJ2-3; D could derive from TRBD1 or TRBD2 (8 bases each). Germline V lookup: CDR1 SGHRS, CDR2 YFSETQ. CDR3 length: 17 amino acids. V was cut by 4 bases and J by 2 bases, with 20 bases left in between.

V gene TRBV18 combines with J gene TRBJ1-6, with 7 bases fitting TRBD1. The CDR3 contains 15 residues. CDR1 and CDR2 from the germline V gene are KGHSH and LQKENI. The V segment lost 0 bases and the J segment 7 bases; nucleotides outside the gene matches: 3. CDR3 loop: CASSPPGQENSPLHF. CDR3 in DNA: TGTGCCAGCTCACCACCCGGACAGGAGAATTCACCCCTCCACTTT. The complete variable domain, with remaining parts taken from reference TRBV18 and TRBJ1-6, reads NAGVMQNPRHLVRRRGQEARLRCSPMKGHSHVYWYRQLPEEGLKFMVYLQKENIIDESGMPKERFSAEFPKEGPSILRIQQVVRGDSAAYFCASSPPGQENSPLHFGNGTRLTVT.

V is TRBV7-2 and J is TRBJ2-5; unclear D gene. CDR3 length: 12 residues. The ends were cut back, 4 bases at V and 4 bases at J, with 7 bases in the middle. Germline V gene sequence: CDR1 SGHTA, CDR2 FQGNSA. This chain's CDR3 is CASSSQRETQYF. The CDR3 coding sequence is TGTGCCAGCAGCTCGCAACGAGAGACCCAGTACTTC.

The CDR3, as DNA: TGTGCCAGCAGCGGCGCTCGGGACTTGTATGGCTACACCTTC. It specifies CASSGARDLYGYTF. V is TRBV9 and J is TRBJ1-2, with a tentative D call TRBD1 (5 bases). V lost 3 bases and J lost 5, with 14 bases in between. This CDR3 has 14 residues. From germline, CDR1 is SGDLS and CDR2 YYNGEE.

The CDR3 spells CASEKVGSYEQYF. The CDR3, as DNA: TGTGCCAGCGAGAAGGTTGGGAGCTACGAGCAGTACTTC. The V gene is TRBV5-5, the J gene TRBJ2-7; maybe TRBD2 (5 bases). The CDR3 has 13 residues. Trimming took off 7 bases at V and 3 bases at J, with 14 bases between the two ends. Germline loops: CDR1 SGHKS, CDR2 YYEKEE (reference sequence).

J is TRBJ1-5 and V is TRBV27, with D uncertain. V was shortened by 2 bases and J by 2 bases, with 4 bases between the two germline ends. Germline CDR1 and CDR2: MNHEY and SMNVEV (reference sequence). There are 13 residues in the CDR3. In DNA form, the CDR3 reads TGTGCCAGCAGTTTAGCAGGCAATCAGCCCCAGCATTTT. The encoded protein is CASSLAGNQPQHF.

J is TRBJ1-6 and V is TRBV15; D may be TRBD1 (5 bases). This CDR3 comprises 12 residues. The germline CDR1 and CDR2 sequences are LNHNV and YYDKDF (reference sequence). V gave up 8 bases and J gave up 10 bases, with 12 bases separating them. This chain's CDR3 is CATGAADSPLHF. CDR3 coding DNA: TGTGCCACCGGGGCGGCGGACTCACCCCTCCACTTT.

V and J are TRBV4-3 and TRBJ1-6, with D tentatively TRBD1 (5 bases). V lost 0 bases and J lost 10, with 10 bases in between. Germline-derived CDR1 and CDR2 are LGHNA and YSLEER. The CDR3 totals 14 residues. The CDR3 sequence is CASSQDGGVSPLHF. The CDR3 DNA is TGCGCCAGCAGCCAAGATGGGGGGGTATCACCCCTCCACTTT.

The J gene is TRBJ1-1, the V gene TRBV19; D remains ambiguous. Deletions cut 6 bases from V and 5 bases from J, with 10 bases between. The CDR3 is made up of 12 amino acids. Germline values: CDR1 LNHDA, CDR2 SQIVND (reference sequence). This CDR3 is CASRGILTEAFF. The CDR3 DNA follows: TGTGCCAGTAGGGGCATACTTACTGAAGCTTTCTTT.

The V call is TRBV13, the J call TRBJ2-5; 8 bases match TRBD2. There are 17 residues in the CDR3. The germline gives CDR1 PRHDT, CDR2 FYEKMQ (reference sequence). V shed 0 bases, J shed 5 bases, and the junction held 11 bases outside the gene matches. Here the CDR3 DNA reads TGTGCCAGCAGCTTAGGCCCGCCGGGGGGGTACGAGGAGACCCAGTACTTC. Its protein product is CASSLGPPGGYEETQYF.

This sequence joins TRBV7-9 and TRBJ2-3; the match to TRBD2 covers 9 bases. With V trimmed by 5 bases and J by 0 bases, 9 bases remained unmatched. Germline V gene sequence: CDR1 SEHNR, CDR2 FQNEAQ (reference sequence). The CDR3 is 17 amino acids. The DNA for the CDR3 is TGTGCCAGCAGCCCCGTACGGCTAGCGGGGAGCACAGATACGCAGTATTTT. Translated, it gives CASSPVRLAGSTDTQYF.

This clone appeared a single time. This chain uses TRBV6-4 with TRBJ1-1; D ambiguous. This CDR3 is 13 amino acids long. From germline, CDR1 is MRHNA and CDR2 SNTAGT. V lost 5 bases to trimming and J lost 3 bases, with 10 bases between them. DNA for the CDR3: TGTGCCAGCAGTAGGGAGGTATACACTGAAGCTTTCTTT. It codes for CASSREVYTEAFF.

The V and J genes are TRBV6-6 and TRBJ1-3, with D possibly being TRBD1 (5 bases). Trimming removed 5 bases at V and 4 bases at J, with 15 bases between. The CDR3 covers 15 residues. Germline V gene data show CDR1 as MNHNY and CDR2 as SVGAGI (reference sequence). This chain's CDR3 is CASSDGTREGNTIYF. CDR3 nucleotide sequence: TGTGCCAGCAGTGACGGGACTCGGGAAGGAAACACCATATATTTT.

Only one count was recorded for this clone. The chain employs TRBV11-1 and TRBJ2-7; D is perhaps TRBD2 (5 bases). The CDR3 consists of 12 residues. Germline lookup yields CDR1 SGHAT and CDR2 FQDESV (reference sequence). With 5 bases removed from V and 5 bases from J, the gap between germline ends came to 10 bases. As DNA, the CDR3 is TGTGCCAGCAGCCCCCTAGCCCACGAGCAGTACTTC. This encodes CASSPLAHEQYF.

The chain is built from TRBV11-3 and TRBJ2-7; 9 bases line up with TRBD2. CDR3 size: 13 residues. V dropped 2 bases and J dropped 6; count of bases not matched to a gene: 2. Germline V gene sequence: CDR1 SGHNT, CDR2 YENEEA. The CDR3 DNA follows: TGTGCCAGCAGCTTACTAGCGGGGCTCGAGCAGTACTTC. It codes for CASSLLAGLEQYF.

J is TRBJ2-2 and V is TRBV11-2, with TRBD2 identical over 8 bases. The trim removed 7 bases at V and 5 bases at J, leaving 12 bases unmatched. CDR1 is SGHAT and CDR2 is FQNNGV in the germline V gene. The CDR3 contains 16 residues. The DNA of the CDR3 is TGTGCCAGCATCCCCGGGGCGGGGGGAAGAACCGGGGAGCTGTTTTTT. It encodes CASIPGAGGRTGELFF.

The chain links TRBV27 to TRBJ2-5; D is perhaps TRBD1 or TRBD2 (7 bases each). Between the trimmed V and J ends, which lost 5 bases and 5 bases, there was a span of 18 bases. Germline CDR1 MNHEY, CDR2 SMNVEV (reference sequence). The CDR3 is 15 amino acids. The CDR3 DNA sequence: TGTGCCAGCAGTCCCCAGACAGGGCGGGGGGAGACCCAGTACTTC. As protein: CASSPQTGRGETQYF.